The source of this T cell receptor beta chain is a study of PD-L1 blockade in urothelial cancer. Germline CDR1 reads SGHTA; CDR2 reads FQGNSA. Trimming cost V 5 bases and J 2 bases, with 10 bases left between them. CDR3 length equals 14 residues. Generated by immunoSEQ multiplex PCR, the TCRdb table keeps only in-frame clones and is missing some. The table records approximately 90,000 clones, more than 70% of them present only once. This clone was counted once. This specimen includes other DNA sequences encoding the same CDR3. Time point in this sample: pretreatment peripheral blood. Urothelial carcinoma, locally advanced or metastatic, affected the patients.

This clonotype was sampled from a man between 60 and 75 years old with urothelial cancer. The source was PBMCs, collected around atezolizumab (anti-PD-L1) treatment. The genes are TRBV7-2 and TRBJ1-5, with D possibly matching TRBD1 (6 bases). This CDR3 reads CASSPRTGNQPQHF. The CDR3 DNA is TGTGCCAGCAGCCCCAGGACAGGCAATCAGCCCCAGCATTTT.